This T cell receptor (beta chain) is drawn from a study of blood T cell repertoires in COVID-19. This CDR3 is built from 16 residues. The germline V and J ends were trimmed by 5 bases and 0 bases, with 16 bases remaining between them. The V gene's germline CDR1 is KGHSH and CDR2 LQKENI. Generated by immunoSEQ multiplex PCR, the TCRdb table keeps only in-frame clones and is missing some. This table holds 350,000 to 450,000 clones, 75% to 90% found once. The chain links TRBV18 to TRBJ1-2; possible D gene TRBD1, 6 bases. The specimen sequenced was PBMCs or T cells enriched from blood (not recorded which). This TCR was sampled from a man aged 30 to 39 who had recovered from COVID-19. The CDR3 loop reads CASSDQGNEANYGYTF. The CDR3 DNA follows: TGTGCCAGCTCAGACCAGGGGAACGAAGCTAACTATGGCTACACCTTC.